The 16 T cell receptor beta chains listed next were all sequenced from one sample in a study of blood T cells in healthy people across ages. Sample-barcoded 5' priming and a J-beta primer mix drove a second PCR of roughly 7 to 11 cycles. TCRdb ran MiXCR on the 5' RACE reads and lists one entry per CDR3 protein. The data contain about 640,000 distinct CDR3 sequences, 45% to 65% of them singletons. The sample was blood. These receptors were collected from a man in his sixties in good health.

DNA for the CDR3: TGTGCCAGCAGTGTTACAGGCACAGATACGCAGTATTTT. It translates to CASSVTGTDTQYF. The chain is built from TRBV25-1 and TRBJ2-3; D not certain. The CDR3 has 13 residues. Germline CDR1 MGHDK, CDR2 SYGVNS. Trimming shortened V by 4 bases and J by 1 base, and 6 bases separated the two germline ends.

This clonotype came up a few times. The genes are TRBV6-5 and TRBJ2-6; TRBD2 is a possible D gene (5 bases). The germline V gene encodes CDR1 MNHEY and CDR2 SVGAGI. Trimming stripped 2 bases from V and 1 base from J, with 6 bases between. The CDR3 has 15 residues. The CDR3 DNA reads TGTGCCAGCAGTTACCGCGGGTCTGGGGCCAACGTCCTGACTTTC. Translation gives CASSYRGSGANVLTF.

This clonotype occurred many times. The chain has TRBV2 and TRBJ1-4; D might be TRBD1 (5 bases). Germline CDR1 reads SNHLY; CDR2 reads FYNNEI. This CDR3 region has 14 residues. The CDR3 DNA follows: TGTGCTAGTACCCGGGGGGGTGCTAATGAAAAACTGTTTTTT. It codes for CASTRGGANEKLFF.

The rearrangement links TRBV24-1 to TRBJ2-5; unclear D gene. The CDR3 sequence is 14 residues long. The V and J ends lost 0 bases and 2 bases respectively, with 6 bases between them. Germline V lookup: CDR1 KGHDR, CDR2 SFDVKD. The CDR3 loop reads CATSDLGLQETQYF. DNA for the CDR3: TGTGCCACCAGTGATTTGGGGTTACAAGAGACCCAGTACTTC.

The rearrangement links TRBV6-2 or TRBV6-3 to TRBJ1-6; 10 bases match TRBD1. J lost 7 bases, V lost 5 bases, and 5 bases had no gene match. Per germline, CDR1 MNHEY and CDR2 SVGEGT. This CDR3 spans 15 amino acids. In DNA form, the CDR3 reads TGTGCCAGCAGTGCCTTGGACAGGGGGAATTCACCCCTCCACTTT. Protein sequence: CASSALDRGNSPLHF.

The chain employs TRBV20-1 and TRBJ2-1, with 14 bases lining up with TRBD2. Losses at the gene ends were 4 bases for V and 0 bases for J; bases not matched to a gene: 11. Germline loops: CDR1 DFQATT, CDR2 SNEGSKA (reference sequence). This CDR3 has 19 amino acids. The DNA of the CDR3 is TGCAGTGCTACCTCCGGGACTAGCGGGGGTCGAAGCTCCTACAATGAGCAGTTCTTC. Protein sequence: CSATSGTSGGRSSYNEQFF.

There are many counts of this clonotype. The genes are TRBV3-1 and TRBJ2-3; no reliable D call. The ends were cut back, 0 bases at V and 2 bases at J, with 6 bases in the middle. Germline values: CDR1 LGHDT, CDR2 YNNKEL (reference sequence). The CDR3 sequence is 14 residues long. DNA for the CDR3: TGTGCCAGCAGCCAAGATCCGTACACAGATACGCAGTATTTT. It yields the protein CASSQDPYTDTQYF.

The CDR3 DNA follows: TGCAGTGCTAGGGGGCGGGACGGCAATAACTATGGCTACACCTTC. Its protein product is CSARGRDGNNYGYTF. The J gene is TRBJ1-2, the V gene TRBV20-1, with D maybe TRBD1 (5 bases). Germline lookup yields CDR1 DFQATT and CDR2 SNEGSKA (reference sequence). Trimming cost V 3 bases and J 1 base, with 15 bases left between them. This CDR3 is built from 15 residues.

The chain carries TRBV28 and TRBJ2-3; D remains ambiguous. The length of the CDR3 is 15 residues. The germline gives CDR1 MDHEN, CDR2 SYDVKM. Trimming pared 2 bases from V and 5 bases from J, leaving 14 bases between. CDR3 in amino acids: CASSLPHGNGDTQYF. In nucleotides, the CDR3 is TGTGCCAGCAGTTTACCCCATGGCAACGGAGATACGCAGTATTTT.

The genes are TRBV6-5 and TRBJ1-2; the D is unclear. The CDR3 has 13 amino acids. The V end was cut by 2 bases, the J end by 8 bases, with 12 bases between. Germline CDR1 and CDR2: MNHEY and SVGAGI. The CDR3 sequence: CASSYDGGGGYTF. The DNA for the CDR3 is TGTGCCAGCAGTTACGACGGCGGAGGCGGCTACACCTTC.

The rearrangement joins TRBV6-2 or TRBV6-3 to TRBJ2-7; D is undetermined. In germline, CDR1 is MNHEY, CDR2 SVGEGT. The CDR3 loop spans 13 amino acids. Trimming took 1 base from V and 0 from J, leaving 4 bases between them. CDR3 sequence (DNA): TGTGCCAGCAGTTACTATAGCTCCTACGAGCAGTACTTC. Protein sequence: CASSYYSSYEQYF.

The table lists this clonotype with a few counts. This chain joins TRBV10-3 and TRBJ2-1, with TRBD2 as a possible D gene (6 bases). This CDR3 contains 13 residues. Germline V CDR1 and CDR2: ENHRY, SYGVKD. V dropped 4 bases and J dropped 7 bases, with 11 bases sitting between them. The CDR3 coding sequence is TGTGCCATCAGTGTCCTAGCGCTGAATGAGCAGTTCTTC. Residues: CAISVLALNEQFF.

The rearrangement joins TRBV6-2 or TRBV6-3 to TRBJ2-7, with TRBD2 matching over 8 bases. V trimming: 6 bases; J trimming: 0 bases; junction bases outside the gene matches: 4. Germline values: CDR1 MNHEY, CDR2 SVGEGT. The length of the CDR3 is 14 residues. The DNA of the CDR3 is TGTGCCAGCAGCAAGAGCGGGGGCTCCTACGAGCAGTACTTC. Its protein is CASSKSGGSYEQYF.

This clonotype has more than one count but fewer than ten. The V and J genes are TRBV7-2 and TRBJ2-3; D is unresolved. The CDR3 spans 13 residues. Germline V gives CDR1 SGHTA, CDR2 FQGNSA. Trimming took 5 bases from V and 4 from J, leaving 10 bases between them. The CDR3 nucleotides are TGTGCCAGCAGCCAGGTCTCGGCAGATACGCAGTATTTT. Encoded protein: CASSQVSADTQYF.

The rearrangement links TRBV28 to TRBJ2-5; the match to TRBD1 covers 8 bases. Germline loops: CDR1 MDHEN, CDR2 SYDVKM. V gave up 6 bases and J gave up 0 bases; unmatched junction bases: 6. The CDR3 sequence is 15 residues long. CDR3 sequence (DNA): TGTGCCAGCAGCTCCGGGACAGGCAACCAAGAGACCCAGTACTTC. Its translation is CASSSGTGNQETQYF.

The chain has TRBV20-1 and TRBJ2-4, with D possibly being TRBD1 or TRBD2 (6 bases each). The CDR3 length is 14 residues. V lost 6 bases, J lost 5 bases, and 17 bases lay in between. The V gene's germline CDR1 is DFQATT and CDR2 SNEGSKA (reference sequence). CDR3 residues: CSALLKGGQNIQYF. The CDR3 nucleotides are TGCAGTGCCCTCCTAAAGGGGGGCCAAAACATTCAGTACTTC.